Sequencing of this T cell receptor (beta chain) was carried out in a study of blood T cell repertoires in COVID-19. On the study more broadly: The United States, Italy and Spain provided the acute and convalescent COVID-19 samples.

The germline CDR1 and CDR2 sequences are SEHNR and FQNEAQ (reference sequence). The CDR3 runs to 13 residues. The V gene lost 4 bases and the J gene lost 4 bases, with 8 bases spanning the gap. Individuals drawn from around 25 US areas were roughly 18 to 95 years old. Clinical history as reported by participants underpinned cohort assignment. Assay used: immunoSEQ multiplex PCR; TCRdb lists only in-frame clones, some missing. The sample shows 200,000 to 250,000 clones, nearly 90% of them seen only once. The gene calls are TRBV7-9 and TRBJ1-3; the D gene is possibly TRBD1 (6 bases). The sequence derives from a young man who had recovered from COVID-19. Specimen: PBMCs or T cells enriched from blood (not recorded which). CDR3 DNA sequence: TGTGCCAGCAGCTCGGACAGAGGAAACACCATATATTTT. As protein: CASSSDRGNTIYF.